This T cell receptor (beta chain) stems from a study of CD8+ T cells in alopecia areata. Study outcomes and limitations: Because one nonresponder was included, the link of baseline CD8+ expansion to response is considered uncertain.

Treatment described: oral pan-JAK inhibitor, 5-10 mg twice daily. As part of sample collection, lesional scalp punch biopsies and peripheral blood were taken from alopecia areata patients. PBMCs provided sorted CD4+ and CD8+ T cells. Trimming cost V 3 bases and J 0 bases, with 5 bases left between them. The CDR3 loop spans 13 amino acids. CDR1 and CDR2 from the germline V gene are ENHRY and SYGVKD. Regarding this clone: Its antigen is unidentified. The sample carries other DNA sequences with the same CDR3.

cDNA prepared by RNA extraction and subsequent reverse transcription served as the template for sequencing. Data came from immunoSEQ multiplex PCR; TCRdb stores just in-frame clones and leaves some out. The sample lists 150,000 to 200,000 clones; around three fifths were seen once. The TCR was taken from a human donor with alopecia areata. The sample consisted of CD4+ T cells sorted from blood, taken around week 49, from a patient treated with tofacitinib. This rearrangement joins TRBV10-3 to TRBJ1-2, with D unresolved. CDR3 loop: CAISEGANYGYTF. For the CDR3, the DNA is TGTGCCATCAGTGAAGGAGCTAACTATGGCTACACCTTC.